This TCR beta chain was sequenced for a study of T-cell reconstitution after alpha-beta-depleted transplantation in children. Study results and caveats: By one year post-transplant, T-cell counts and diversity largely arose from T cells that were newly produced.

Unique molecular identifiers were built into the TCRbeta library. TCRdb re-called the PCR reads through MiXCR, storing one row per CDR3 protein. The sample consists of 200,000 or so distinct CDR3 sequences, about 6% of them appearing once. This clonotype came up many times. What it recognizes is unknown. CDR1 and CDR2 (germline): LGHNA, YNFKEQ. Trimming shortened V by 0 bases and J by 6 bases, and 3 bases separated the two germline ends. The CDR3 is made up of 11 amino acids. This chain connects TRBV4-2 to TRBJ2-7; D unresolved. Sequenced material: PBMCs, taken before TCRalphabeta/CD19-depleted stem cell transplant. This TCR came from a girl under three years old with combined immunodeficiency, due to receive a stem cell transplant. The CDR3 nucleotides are TGTGCCAGCAGCCAAGATGCCGAGCAGTACTTC. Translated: CASSQDAEQYF.